What follows is one TCR beta chain and its context. Its antigen remains unidentified. The table came from immunoSEQ multiplex PCR; TCRdb's copy has only in-frame clones and leaves some out. The sample contains about 160,000 clones, roughly 90% of which appear only once. This sample is part of a study of T cell responses to AZD1222 COVID-19 vaccine. Study-wide results and caveats: A mostly white British donor set with more females was recruited, and clonal diversity was possibly underestimated. Baseline seropositivity characterized only six AZD1222 recipients. Nearly half of spike-specific TCRs reportedly target variant regions that are unmutated in the B.1.351 and B.1.1.7 variants.

Both about-4-week and about-12-week second-dose recipients were combined. This TCR came from an adult who received the AZD1222 COVID-19 vaccine. The sequences come from peripheral blood, collected 28 days after the second AZD1222 dose.

The DNA for the CDR3 is TGTGCCACCAGCAGATCCCACCGGGACAGGCAGTATTTT. Its translation is CATSRSHRDRQYF. The chain recombines TRBV15 with TRBJ2-3; 7 bases are a match to TRBD1. The germline gives CDR1 LNHNV, CDR2 YYDKDF (reference sequence). V lost 2 bases, J lost 11 bases, and 7 bases stayed unmatched. The CDR3 totals 13 residues.